This is a list of T cell receptor beta chains from one sample in a study of blood T cell repertoires in COVID-19. Some clones are missing from TCRdb's copy, which holds only in-frame ones; the method was immunoSEQ multiplex PCR. Among some 90,000 clones listed, 82% were seen once. Sequencing was done on a sample of peripheral blood. Receptors were obtained from a man aged 65 to 79 with active or convalescent COVID-19. Each CDR3 is given with its conserved first and last residue. Each record gives: J gene, CDR3 length, clone size, D gene, V gene, CDR3 protein, CDR3 DNA. A D gene is named only where the DNA matches it firmly. The size field is filled for only some rows; it gives once, few, many or a size class.

J: TRBJ2-7; length: 16; size: .; D: TRBD2; V: TRBV6-5; CDR3: CASSYQSTPSGYEQYF; DNA: TGTGCCAGCAGTTACCAGAGTACCCCTAGCGGGTACGAGCAGTACTTC
J: TRBJ2-2; length: 12; size: .; D: .; V: TRBV11-3; CDR3: CASSTSTGELFF; DNA: TGTGCCAGCAGTACGAGTACCGGGGAGCTGTTTTTT
J: TRBJ1-3; length: 16; size: once; D: .; V: TRBV29-1; CDR3: CSASVGQLETGNTIYF; DNA: TGCAGCGCCAGCGTAGGACAGCTTGAGACTGGAAACACCATATATTTT
J: TRBJ2-4; length: 13; size: .; D: .; V: TRBV12-5; CDR3: CASGARAKNIQYF; DNA: TGTGCTAGTGGGGCCCGAGCCAAAAACATTCAGTACTTC
J: TRBJ2-1; length: 18; size: .; D: TRBD2; V: TRBV6-2/TRBV6-3; CDR3: CASSYGVSAGGSYNEQFF; DNA: TGTGCCAGCAGTTATGGGGTCTCAGCGGGGGGTTCCTACAATGAGCAGTTCTTC
J: TRBJ1-2; length: 13; size: .; D: .; V: TRBV7-8; CDR3: CASSLRLEYGYTF; DNA: TGTGCCAGCAGCTTAAGGCTAGAGTATGGCTACACCTTC
J: TRBJ2-7; length: 15; size: .; D: .; V: TRBV24-1; CDR3: CATFFRGLPFYEQYF; DNA: TGTGCCACCTTTTTTAGGGGCCTACCCTTCTACGAGCAGTACTTC
J: TRBJ2-6; length: 13; size: .; D: .; V: TRBV27; CDR3: CASKSSGANVLTF; DNA: TGTGCCAGCAAGAGCTCTGGGGCCAACGTCCTGACTTTC
J: TRBJ2-5; length: 15; size: once; D: TRBD2; V: TRBV19; CDR3: CASRIPSGAKETQYF; DNA: TGTGCCAGTAGAATCCCCAGCGGGGCGAAAGAGACCCAGTACTTC
J: TRBJ2-7; length: 16; size: .; D: .; V: TRBV7-9; CDR3: CASSNRGGTPSYEQYF; DNA: TGTGCCAGCAGCAATAGGGGCGGGACCCCATCCTACGAGCAGTACTTC
J: TRBJ1-4; length: 16; size: .; D: TRBD1; V: TRBV9; CDR3: CASSVGTGVTNEKLFF; DNA: TGTGCCAGCAGCGTAGGGACAGGGGTCACTAATGAAAAACTGTTTTTT
J: TRBJ1-2; length: 17; size: .; D: TRBD1; V: TRBV10-3; CDR3: CAISDPQGQGVLNGYTF; DNA: TGTGCCATCAGTGACCCCCAAGGACAGGGAGTTTTAAATGGCTACACCTTC
J: TRBJ2-2; length: 12; size: once; D: .; V: TRBV30; CDR3: CAWNSNEGELFF; DNA: TGTGCCTGGAATTCGAACGAGGGTGAGCTGTTTTTT
J: TRBJ1-2; length: 14; size: .; D: .; V: TRBV7-9; CDR3: CASSFLTGGYGYTF; DNA: TGTGCCAGCAGCTTCTTGACAGGCGGCTATGGCTACACCTTC
J: TRBJ1-5; length: 13; size: .; D: .; V: TRBV29-1; CDR3: CSVLGGANQPQHF; DNA: TGCAGCGTTTTAGGAGGGGCCAATCAGCCCCAGCATTTT
J: TRBJ2-7; length: 15; size: few; D: TRBD2; V: TRBV5-1; CDR3: CASSLEVAGAYEQYF; DNA: TGCGCCAGCAGCTTGGAGGTAGCGGGGGCCTACGAGCAGTACTTC
J: TRBJ1-2; length: 12; size: few; D: .; V: TRBV7-9; CDR3: CASSFGGDGYTF; DNA: TGTGCCAGCAGCTTCGGGGGTGATGGCTACACCTTC
J: TRBJ1-2; length: 16; size: .; D: .; V: TRBV21-1; CDR3: CASTKRLQPHPYGYTF; DNA: TGTGCCAGCACCAAGAGGCTCCAGCCTCACCCCTATGGCTACACCTTC
J: TRBJ1-4; length: 20; size: .; D: .; V: TRBV6-2/TRBV6-3; CDR3: CASSYSRVTSVGATNEKLFF; DNA: TGTGCCAGCAGTTACTCGAGGGTCACATCCGTTGGGGCAACTAATGAAAAACTGTTTTTT
J: TRBJ2-5; length: 17; size: .; D: .; V: TRBV5-4; CDR3: CASSGSGSKKSKETQYF; DNA: TGTGCCAGCAGCGGGTCAGGGTCTAAAAAGTCAAAAGAGACCCAGTACTTC
J: TRBJ2-1; length: 15; size: .; D: TRBD1; V: TRBV11-2; CDR3: CASSLGTGGWNEQFF; DNA: TGTGCCAGCAGCTTAGGGACAGGGGGGTGGAATGAGCAGTTCTTC
J: TRBJ1-2; length: 12; size: .; D: .; V: TRBV6-2/TRBV6-3; CDR3: CASSYSGYSYTF; DNA: TGTGCCAGCAGTTATTCAGGGTATAGCTACACCTTC
J: TRBJ1-3; length: 16; size: .; D: .; V: TRBV7-3; CDR3: CASSFGQPFSGNTIYF; DNA: TGTGCCAGCAGCTTTGGGCAACCCTTCTCTGGAAACACCATATATTTT
J: TRBJ1-5; length: 14; size: .; D: TRBD1; V: TRBV5-5; CDR3: CASSSQGGNQPQHF; DNA: TGTGCCAGCAGCTCTCAGGGGGGCAATCAGCCCCAGCATTTT
J: TRBJ2-7; length: 15; size: once; D: TRBD1; V: TRBV29-1; CDR3: CSVEDRTGESLEQYF; DNA: TGCAGCGTTGAAGACAGGACAGGGGAAAGCCTCGAGCAGTACTTC
J: TRBJ2-6; length: 16; size: .; D: .; V: TRBV4-1; CDR3: CASSQDRVGGANVLTF; DNA: TGCGCCAGCAGCCAAGACAGGGTTGGAGGGGCCAACGTCCTGACTTTC
J: TRBJ2-7; length: 15; size: .; D: .; V: TRBV11-2; CDR3: CASSLGTGSQYEQYF; DNA: TGTGCCAGCAGCCTGGGAACAGGGTCACAATACGAGCAGTACTTC
J: TRBJ2-7; length: 12; size: .; D: .; V: TRBV2; CDR3: CASSGNRVEQYF; DNA: TGTGCCAGCAGTGGAAACAGGGTCGAGCAGTACTTC